This paragraph covers one TCR beta chain sequence. This specimen comes from a study of shared clonotypes between healthy human individuals. As for the study in general: Donors consisted of two women and three men between 18 and 49.

This table comes from immunoSEQ multiplex PCR, and its TCRdb copy is limited to in-frame clones, with some not included. The sample yields hundreds of thousands of clones, 70% to 80% seen once. The study drew all its donors from Caucasian adults living in Nashville, Tennessee. V dropped 4 bases and J dropped 0; count of bases not matched to a gene: 10. Germline V gene lookup returns CDR1 SGHDT and CDR2 YYEEEE. The CDR3 totals 18 residues. Specimen: PBMCs. This clonotype was obtained from a woman in her thirties or forties in good health. Some clones in this sample may be carry-over from other donors' samples. The rearrangement links TRBV5-6 to TRBJ2-2; TRBD1 matches 9 bases. CDR3 nucleotides: TGTGCCAGCAGCCCCCGGGACAGGGAGGCTACGAACACCGGGGAGCTGTTTTTT. This codes for CASSPRDREATNTGELFF.